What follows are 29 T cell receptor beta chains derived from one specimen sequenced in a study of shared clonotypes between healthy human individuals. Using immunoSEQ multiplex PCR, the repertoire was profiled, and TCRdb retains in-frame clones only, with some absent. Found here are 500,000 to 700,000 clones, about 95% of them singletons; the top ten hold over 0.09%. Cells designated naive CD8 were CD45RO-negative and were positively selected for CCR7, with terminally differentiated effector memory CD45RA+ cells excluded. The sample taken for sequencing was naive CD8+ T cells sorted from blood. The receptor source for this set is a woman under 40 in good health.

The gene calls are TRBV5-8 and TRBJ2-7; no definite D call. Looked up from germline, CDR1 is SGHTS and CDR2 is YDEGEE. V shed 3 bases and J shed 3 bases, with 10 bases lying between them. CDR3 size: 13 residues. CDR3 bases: TGTGCCAGCAGCTCGCGCCGAAGCTACGAGCAGTACTTC. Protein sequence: CASSSRRSYEQYF.

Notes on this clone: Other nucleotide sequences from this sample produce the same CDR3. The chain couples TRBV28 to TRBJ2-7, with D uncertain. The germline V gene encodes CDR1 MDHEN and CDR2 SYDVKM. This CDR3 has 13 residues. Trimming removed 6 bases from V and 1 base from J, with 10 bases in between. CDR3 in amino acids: CASSLGPSYEQYF. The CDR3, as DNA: TGTGCCAGCAGCCTGGGCCCTTCCTACGAGCAGTACTTC. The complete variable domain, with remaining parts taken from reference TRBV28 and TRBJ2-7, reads DVKVTQSSRYLVKRTGEKVFLECVQDMDHENMFWYRQDPGLGLRLIYFSYDVKMKEKGDIPEGYSVSREKKERFSLILESASTNQTSMYLCASSLGPSYEQYFGPGTRLTVT.

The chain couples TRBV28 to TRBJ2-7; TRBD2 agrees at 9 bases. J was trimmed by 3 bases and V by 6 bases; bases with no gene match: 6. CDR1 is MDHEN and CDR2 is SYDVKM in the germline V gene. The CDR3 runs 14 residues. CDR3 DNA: TGTGCCAGCAGCGGACTAGCGAAGTTCTACGAGCAGTACTTC. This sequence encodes CASSGLAKFYEQYF.

CDR3 nucleotides: TGTGCCAGCAGCACCGGGACAGGGGGCTTTGAGTTGCGCGAGCAGTACTTC. Its protein is CASSTGTGGFELREQYF. The chain joins TRBV5-4 to TRBJ2-7; TRBD1 matches at 12 bases. The V gene's germline CDR1 is SGHNT and CDR2 YYREEE (reference sequence). This CDR3 is built from 17 residues. Unmatched junction bases numbered 14, after V lost 4 bases and J lost 6 bases.

This chain's CDR3 is CASSHISGRARDTQYF. The CDR3 region has the DNA TGTGCCAGCAGCCACATTAGCGGGAGGGCCAGAGATACGCAGTATTTT. J is TRBJ2-3 and V is TRBV7-2, with 11 bases aligning to TRBD2. Trimming took 5 bases from V and 5 from J; bases not matched to a gene: 9. Germline V lookup: CDR1 SGHTA, CDR2 FQGNSA. The CDR3 sequence is 16 residues long.

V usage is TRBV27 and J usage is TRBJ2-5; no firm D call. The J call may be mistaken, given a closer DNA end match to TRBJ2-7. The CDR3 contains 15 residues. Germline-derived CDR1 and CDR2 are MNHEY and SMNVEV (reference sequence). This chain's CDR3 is CASSLLATKPYEQYF. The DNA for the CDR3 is TGTGCCAGCAGTTTATTAGCTACAAAACCTTACGAGCAGTACTTC.

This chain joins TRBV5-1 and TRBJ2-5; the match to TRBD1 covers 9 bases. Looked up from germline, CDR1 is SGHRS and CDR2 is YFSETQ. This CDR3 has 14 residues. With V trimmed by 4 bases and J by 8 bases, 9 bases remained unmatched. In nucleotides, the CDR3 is TGCGCCAGCAGCGGGGGACAGGGTCACGAAACCCAGTACTTC. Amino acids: CASSGGQGHETQYF. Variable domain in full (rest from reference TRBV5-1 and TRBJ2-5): KAGVTQTPRYLIKTRGQQVTLSCSPISGHRSVSWYQQTPGQGLQFLFEYFSETQRNKGNFPGRFSGRQFSNSRSEMNVSTLELGDSALYLCASSGGQGHETQYFGPGTRLLVL.

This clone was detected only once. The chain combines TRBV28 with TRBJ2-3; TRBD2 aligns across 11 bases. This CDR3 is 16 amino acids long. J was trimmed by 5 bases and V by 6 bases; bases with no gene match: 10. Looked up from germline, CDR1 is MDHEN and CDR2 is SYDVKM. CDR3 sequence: CASSLLAGDRGDTQYF. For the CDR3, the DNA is TGTGCCAGCAGCCTACTAGCGGGAGACAGGGGAGATACGCAGTATTTT.

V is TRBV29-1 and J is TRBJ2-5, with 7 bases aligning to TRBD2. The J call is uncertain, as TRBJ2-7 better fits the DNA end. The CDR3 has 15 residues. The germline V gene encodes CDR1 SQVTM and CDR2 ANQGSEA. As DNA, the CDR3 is TGCAGCGTTGTGGGGGGGAGCCTTCTCTCCTACGAGCAGTACTTC. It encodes CSVVGGSLLSYEQYF.

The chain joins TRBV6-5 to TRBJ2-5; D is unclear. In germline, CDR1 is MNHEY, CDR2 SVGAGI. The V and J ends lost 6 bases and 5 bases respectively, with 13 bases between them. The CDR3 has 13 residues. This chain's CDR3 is CASSYSSSETQYF. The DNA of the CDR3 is TGTGCCAGCAGCTATTCCTCCTCGGAGACCCAGTACTTC.

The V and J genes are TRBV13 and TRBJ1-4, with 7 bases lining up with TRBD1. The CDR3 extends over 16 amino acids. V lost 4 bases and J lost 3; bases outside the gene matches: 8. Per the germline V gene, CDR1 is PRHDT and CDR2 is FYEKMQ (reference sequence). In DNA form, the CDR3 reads TGTGCCAGCAGCTCTGCCCGGGACAGCTCTAATGAAAAACTGTTTTTT. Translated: CASSSARDSSNEKLFF.

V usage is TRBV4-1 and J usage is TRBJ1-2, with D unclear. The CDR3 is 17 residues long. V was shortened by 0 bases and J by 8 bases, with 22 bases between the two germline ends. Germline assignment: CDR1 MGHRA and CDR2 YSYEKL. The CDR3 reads CASSQDISVGSAWGYTF. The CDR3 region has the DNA TGCGCCAGCAGCCAAGATATCTCCGTGGGGTCGGCCTGGGGCTACACCTTC.

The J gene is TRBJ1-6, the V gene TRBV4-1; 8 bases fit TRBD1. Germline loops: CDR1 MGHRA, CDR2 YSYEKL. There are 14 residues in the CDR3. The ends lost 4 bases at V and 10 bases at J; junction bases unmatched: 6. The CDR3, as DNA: TGCGCCAGCAGCCCAACAGGGGGACGGTCACCCCTCCACTTT. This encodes CASSPTGGRSPLHF.

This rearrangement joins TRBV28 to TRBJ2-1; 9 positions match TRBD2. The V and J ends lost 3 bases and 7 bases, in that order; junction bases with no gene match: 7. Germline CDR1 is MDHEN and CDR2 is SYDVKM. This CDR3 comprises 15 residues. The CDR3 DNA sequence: TGTGCCAGCAGTTTGTTCCTAGCGGGATGGAATGAGCAGTTCTTC. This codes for CASSLFLAGWNEQFF. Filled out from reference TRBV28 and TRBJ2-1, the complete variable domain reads DVKVTQSSRYLVKRTGEKVFLECVQDMDHENMFWYRQDPGLGLRLIYFSYDVKMKEKGDIPEGYSVSREKKERFSLILESASTNQTSMYLCASSLFLAGWNEQFFGPGTRLTVL.

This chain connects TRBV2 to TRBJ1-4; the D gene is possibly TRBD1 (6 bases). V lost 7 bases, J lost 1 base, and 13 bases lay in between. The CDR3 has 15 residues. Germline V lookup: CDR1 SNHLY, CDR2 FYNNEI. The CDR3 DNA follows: TGTGCCAGCACCGATAGGGGGGGAACTAATGAAAAACTGTTTTTT. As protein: CASTDRGGTNEKLFF.

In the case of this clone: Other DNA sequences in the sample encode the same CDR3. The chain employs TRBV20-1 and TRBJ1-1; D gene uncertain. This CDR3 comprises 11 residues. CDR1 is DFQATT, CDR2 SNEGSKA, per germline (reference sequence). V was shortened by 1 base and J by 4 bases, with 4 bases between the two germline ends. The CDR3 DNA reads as TGCAGTGCTAGAGTCGGCACTGAAGCTTTCTTT. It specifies CSARVGTEAFF.

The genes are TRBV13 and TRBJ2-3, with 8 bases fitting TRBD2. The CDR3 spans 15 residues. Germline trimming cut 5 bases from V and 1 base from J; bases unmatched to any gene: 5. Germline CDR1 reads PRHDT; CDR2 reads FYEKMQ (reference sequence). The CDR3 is CASSQAGGRTDTQYF. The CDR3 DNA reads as TGTGCCAGCAGCCAGGCGGGAGGTCGCACAGATACGCAGTATTTT.

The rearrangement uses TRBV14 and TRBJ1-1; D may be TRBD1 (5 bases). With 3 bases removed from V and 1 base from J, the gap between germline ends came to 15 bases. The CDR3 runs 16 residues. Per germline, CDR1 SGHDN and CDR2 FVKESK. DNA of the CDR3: TGTGCCAGCAGCCACGCGCGGGGGGACGGGAACACTGAAGCTTTCTTT. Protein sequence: CASSHARGDGNTEAFF.

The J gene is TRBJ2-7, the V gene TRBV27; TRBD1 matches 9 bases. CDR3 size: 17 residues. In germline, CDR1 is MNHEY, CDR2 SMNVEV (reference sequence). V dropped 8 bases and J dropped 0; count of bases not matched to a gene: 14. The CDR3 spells CASGYTQGQGSSYEQYF. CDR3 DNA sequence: TGTGCCAGCGGCTATACTCAGGGACAGGGAAGCTCCTACGAGCAGTACTTC.

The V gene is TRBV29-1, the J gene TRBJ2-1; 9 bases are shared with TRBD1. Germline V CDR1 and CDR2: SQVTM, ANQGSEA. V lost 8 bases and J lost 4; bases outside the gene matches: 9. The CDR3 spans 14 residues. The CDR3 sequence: CSSTGTGLYNEQFF. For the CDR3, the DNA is TGCAGCTCCACCGGGACAGGGCTTTACAATGAGCAGTTCTTC.

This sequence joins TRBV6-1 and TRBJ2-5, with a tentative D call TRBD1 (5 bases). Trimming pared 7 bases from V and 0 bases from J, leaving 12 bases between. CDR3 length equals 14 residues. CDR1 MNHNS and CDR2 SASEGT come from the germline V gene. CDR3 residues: CASTGDSYQETQYF. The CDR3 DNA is TGTGCCAGCACTGGTGACAGCTACCAAGAGACCCAGTACTTC.

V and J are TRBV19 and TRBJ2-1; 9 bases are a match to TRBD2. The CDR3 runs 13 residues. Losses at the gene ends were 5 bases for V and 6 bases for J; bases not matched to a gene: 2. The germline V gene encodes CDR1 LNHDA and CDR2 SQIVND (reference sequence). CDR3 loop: CASSWTSVNEQFF. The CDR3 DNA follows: TGTGCCAGTAGTTGGACTAGCGTCAATGAGCAGTTCTTC. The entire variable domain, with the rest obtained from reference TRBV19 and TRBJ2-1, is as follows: DGGITQSPKYLFRKEGQNVTLSCEQNLNHDAMYWYRQDPGQGLRLIYYSQIVNDFQKGDIAEGYSVSREKKESFPLTVTSAQKNPTAFYLCASSWTSVNEQFFGPGTRLTVL.

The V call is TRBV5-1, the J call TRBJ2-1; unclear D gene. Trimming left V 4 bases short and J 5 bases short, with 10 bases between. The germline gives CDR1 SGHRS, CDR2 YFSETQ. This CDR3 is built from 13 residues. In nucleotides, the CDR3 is TGCGCCAGCAGCACGACCCTTGACAATGAGCAGTTCTTC. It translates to CASSTTLDNEQFF.

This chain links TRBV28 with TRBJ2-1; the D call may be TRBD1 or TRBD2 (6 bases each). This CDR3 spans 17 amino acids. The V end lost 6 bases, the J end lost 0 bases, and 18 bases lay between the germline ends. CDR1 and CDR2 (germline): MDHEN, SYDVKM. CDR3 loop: CASSSYRGGSSYNEQFF. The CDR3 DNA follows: TGTGCCAGCAGCTCCTACCGAGGGGGGAGCTCCTACAATGAGCAGTTCTTC.

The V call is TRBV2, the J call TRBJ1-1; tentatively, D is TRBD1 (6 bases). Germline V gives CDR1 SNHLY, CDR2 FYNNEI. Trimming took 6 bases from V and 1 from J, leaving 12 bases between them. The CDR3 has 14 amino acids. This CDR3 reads CASRPGTPNTEAFF. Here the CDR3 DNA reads TGTGCCAGCAGACCGGGGACACCGAACACTGAAGCTTTCTTT.

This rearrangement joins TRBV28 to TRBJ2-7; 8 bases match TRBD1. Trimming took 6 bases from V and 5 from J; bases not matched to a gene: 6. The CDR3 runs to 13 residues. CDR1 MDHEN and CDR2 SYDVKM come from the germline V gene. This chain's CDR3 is CASSTDRANEQYF. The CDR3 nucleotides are TGTGCCAGCAGCACGGACAGGGCCAACGAGCAGTACTTC.

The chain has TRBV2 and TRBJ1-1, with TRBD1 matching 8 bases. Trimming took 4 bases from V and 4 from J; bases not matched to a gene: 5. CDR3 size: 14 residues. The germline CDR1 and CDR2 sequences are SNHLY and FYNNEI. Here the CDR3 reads CASSVGQGVTEAFF. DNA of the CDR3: TGTGCCAGCAGTGTTGGACAGGGCGTCACTGAAGCTTTCTTT.

The DNA for the CDR3 is TGTGCCAGCAGCGGTCGGGACAGGCGTTACTATGGCTACACCTTC. This codes for CASSGRDRRYYGYTF. The chain recombines TRBV9 with TRBJ1-2; 8 bases are a match to TRBD1. CDR1 and CDR2 (germline): SGDLS, YYNGEE. This CDR3 is built from 15 residues. V lost 3 bases and J lost 3; bases outside the gene matches: 7.

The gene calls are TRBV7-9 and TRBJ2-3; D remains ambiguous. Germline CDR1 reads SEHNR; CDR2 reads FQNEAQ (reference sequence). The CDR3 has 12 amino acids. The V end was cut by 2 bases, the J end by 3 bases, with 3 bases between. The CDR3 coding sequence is TGTGCCAGCAGCTTACTGACAGATACGCAGTATTTT. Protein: CASSLLTDTQYF.